This T cell receptor beta chain was profiled in a study of T cells in Graves' hyperthyroidism and ophthalmopathy. Notes on the study in general: Most thyroid clonotypes expanded above 0.001 appeared in blood too.

Diagnosing involved the use of clinical symptoms, serum thyroxine and TRAb, thyroid ultrasound and orbital computed tomography. First hyperthyroidism diagnosis is when the blood sample was obtained, before any ophthalmopathy symptoms. The CDR3 totals 14 residues. In germline, CDR1 is SGHVS, CDR2 FNYEAQ. The V and J ends lost 4 bases and 7 bases, in that order; junction bases with no gene match: 4. Details on this clonotype: Its antigen is unknown.

Amplification of TCR beta CDR3 regions used RNA as the template. The HTBI primer set drove a first-round RT-PCR of the TCR CDR3. One entry per CDR3 protein results from TCRdb running MiXCR on the multiplex PCR reads. The sample has 250,000 to 300,000 distinct CDR3 sequences; 14% to 15% are singletons. This sequence was found in a woman in her 40s with Graves' hyperthyroidism that later progressed to Graves' ophthalmopathy. Source material: blood. J is TRBJ2-1 and V is TRBV7-6, with TRBD2 matching 10 bases. The CDR3: CASSSSSGSNEQFF. In DNA, the CDR3 is TGTGCCAGCAGCTCGTCTAGCGGGAGTAATGAGCAGTTCTTC.